This T cell receptor beta chain appears in the sequencing data of a study of shared clonotypes between healthy human individuals. Study-wide results and limits: The four-donor shared clonotypes exceeded non-shared clonotypes in generation probability, with non-shared ones scoring lower.

CD4+ cells underwent separation, giving CD45RA+ naive and CD45RA-negative memory subsets. Several immunoSEQ 96-well plates shared each subset's DNA, each plate a replicate. Generated by immunoSEQ multiplex PCR, the TCRdb table keeps only in-frame clones and is missing some. This sample has millions of clones, with 90% to 95% found just once. Note on this clone: Its antigen is as yet unknown.

The ends lost 6 bases at V and 6 bases at J; junction bases unmatched: 9. Germline lookup yields CDR1 MGHDK and CDR2 SYGVNS. The CDR3 consists of 14 residues. This clonotype originated in a man between 18 and 29 years old in good health. The chain recombines TRBV25-1 with TRBJ2-7, with 9 positions matching TRBD2. Sequenced input: naive CD4+ T cells sorted from blood. As to subset: CD45RA+ positively selected. The DNA of the CDR3 is TGTGCCAGCAGCAAGGGACTAGCTTCCCTCGAGCAGTACTTC. This sequence encodes CASSKGLASLEQYF.